These T cell receptor beta chains were read from a single sample in a study of blood T cell repertoires in COVID-19. The method was immunoSEQ multiplex PCR; TCRdb's version includes in-frame clones alone and lacks a portion of them. The sample gives almost 200,000 clones, roughly three quarters of which show up once; over 5% is in the top ten. Sample: peripheral blood. All receptors derive from a woman between 35 and 50 years old with COVID-19, enrolled during active disease. Each CDR3 is given with its conserved first and last residue. Fields, in order: V gene, D gene, J gene, clone size, CDR3 protein, CDR3 DNA. The D gene is left open where the match is weak. Clone size is not always given. Where it is, it says once, few, many or a class for expanded clones.

v_call: TRBV5-5; d_call: -; j_call: TRBJ1-2; clone_size: -; cdr3_aa: CASSLNLRGYTF; cdr3_nt: TGTGCCAGCAGCCTGAACTTACGGGGCTACACCTTC
v_call: TRBV7-3; d_call: TRBD1; j_call: TRBJ2-2; clone_size: -; cdr3_aa: CASSLRGTGGANTGELFF; cdr3_nt: TGTGCCAGCAGCCTAAGGGGGACAGGGGGAGCGAACACCGGGGAGCTGTTTTTT
v_call: TRBV27; d_call: TRBD1; j_call: TRBJ1-2; clone_size: -; cdr3_aa: CASSFKWGQGGAYGYTF; cdr3_nt: TGTGCCAGCAGTTTTAAGTGGGGACAGGGGGGGGCCTATGGCTACACCTTC
v_call: TRBV6-2/TRBV6-3; d_call: -; j_call: TRBJ1-1; clone_size: once; cdr3_aa: CASSYPEGGGTEAFF; cdr3_nt: TGTGCCAGCAGTTACCCCGAGGGTGGAGGAACTGAAGCTTTCTTT
v_call: TRBV6-5; d_call: -; j_call: TRBJ1-1; clone_size: -; cdr3_aa: CASSLRNTEAFF; cdr3_nt: TGTGCCAGCAGCCTCAGGAACACTGAAGCTTTCTTT
v_call: TRBV29-1; d_call: TRBD1; j_call: TRBJ2-1; clone_size: once; cdr3_aa: CSVSGTGGSDEQFF; cdr3_nt: TGCAGCGTTTCCGGGACAGGGGGATCGGATGAGCAGTTCTTC
v_call: TRBV18; d_call: -; j_call: TRBJ2-7; clone_size: -; cdr3_aa: CASSPRQGGDEQYF; cdr3_nt: TGTGCCAGCTCACCTCGGCAGGGGGGCGACGAGCAGTACTTC
v_call: TRBV7-2; d_call: -; j_call: TRBJ1-2; clone_size: once; cdr3_aa: CASSLVREGYTF; cdr3_nt: TGTGCCAGCAGCTTAGTTCGAGAGGGCTACACCTTC
v_call: TRBV4-3; d_call: -; j_call: TRBJ2-3; clone_size: -; cdr3_aa: CASSQDLTGSSTDTQYF; cdr3_nt: TGCGCCAGCAGCCAAGACTTGACTGGATCCAGCACAGATACGCAGTATTTT
v_call: TRBV27; d_call: -; j_call: TRBJ1-2; clone_size: few; cdr3_aa: CASTRIGRGYGYTF; cdr3_nt: TGTGCCAGCACCCGAATTGGTAGGGGATATGGCTACACCTTC